The T cell receptor (beta chain) described here comes from a study of T cell responses to AZD1222 COVID-19 vaccine. The wider study: Analysis merged second doses at about 4 or about 12 weeks.

The data were produced by immunoSEQ multiplex PCR, yet TCRdb's version contains in-frame clones alone and is incomplete. The data contain tens of thousands of clones, about 88% of them seen just once; the ten biggest clones take up 15% to 20%. Note on this clone: Its target is not known.

Notes on the study in general: Once two AZD1222 doses were given, Spike-specific TCR breadth and depth went up. Targets within unmutated variant regions were reportedly found for nearly half of spike-specific TCRs.

The CDR3 has 12 residues. Per the germline V gene, CDR1 is SGHVS and CDR2 is FNYEAQ. Trimming cost V 7 bases and J 7 bases, with 10 bases left between them. The specimen comprised peripheral blood, sampled on day 0 of AZD1222 vaccination. The receptor was derived from an adult in good health. This sequence joins TRBV7-6 and TRBJ2-2; no reliable D call. The CDR3 reads CASKAIGGELFF. CDR3 coding DNA: TGTGCCAGCAAGGCTATCGGCGGGGAGCTGTTTTTT.